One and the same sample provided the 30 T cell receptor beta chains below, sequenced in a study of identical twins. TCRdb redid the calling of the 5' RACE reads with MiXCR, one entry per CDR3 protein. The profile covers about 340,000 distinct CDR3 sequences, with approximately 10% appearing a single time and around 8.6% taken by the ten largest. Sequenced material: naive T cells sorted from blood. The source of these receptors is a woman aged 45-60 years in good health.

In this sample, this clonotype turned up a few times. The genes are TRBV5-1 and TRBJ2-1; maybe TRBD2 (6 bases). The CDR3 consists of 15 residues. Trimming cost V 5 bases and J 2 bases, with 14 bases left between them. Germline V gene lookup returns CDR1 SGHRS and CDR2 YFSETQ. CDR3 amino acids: CASREGGNPYNEQFF. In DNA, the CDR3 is TGCGCCAGCAGGGAGGGCGGAAACCCCTACAATGAGCAGTTCTTC.

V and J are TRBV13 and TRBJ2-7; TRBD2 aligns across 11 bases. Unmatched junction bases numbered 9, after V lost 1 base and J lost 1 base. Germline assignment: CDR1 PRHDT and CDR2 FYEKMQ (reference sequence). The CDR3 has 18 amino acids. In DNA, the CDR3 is TGTGCCAGCAGCTTAGAGAGTCGGCTAGCGGGAGGTTCCTACGAGCAGTACTTC. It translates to CASSLESRLAGGSYEQYF.

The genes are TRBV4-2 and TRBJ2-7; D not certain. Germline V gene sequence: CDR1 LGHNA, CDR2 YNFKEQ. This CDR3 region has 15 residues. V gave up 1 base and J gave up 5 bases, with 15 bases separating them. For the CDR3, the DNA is TGTGCCAGCAGCCAAGGGCTCCGGAGTGGGAACGAGCAGTACTTC. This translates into CASSQGLRSGNEQYF.

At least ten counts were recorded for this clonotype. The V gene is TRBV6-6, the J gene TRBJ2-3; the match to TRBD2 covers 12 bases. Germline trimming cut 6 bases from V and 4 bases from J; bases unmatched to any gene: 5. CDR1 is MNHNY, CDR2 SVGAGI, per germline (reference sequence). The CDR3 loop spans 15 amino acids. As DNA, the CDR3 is TGTGCCAGCAGGACTAGCGGGAGTCAGTCAGATACGCAGTATTTT. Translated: CASRTSGSQSDTQYF.

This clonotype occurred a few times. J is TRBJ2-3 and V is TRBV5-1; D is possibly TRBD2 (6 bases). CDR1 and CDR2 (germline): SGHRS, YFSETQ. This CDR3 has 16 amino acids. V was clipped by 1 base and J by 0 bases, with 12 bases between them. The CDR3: CASSLRLSGSTDTQYF. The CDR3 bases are TGCGCCAGCAGCTTGAGATTGAGCGGGAGCACAGATACGCAGTATTTT.

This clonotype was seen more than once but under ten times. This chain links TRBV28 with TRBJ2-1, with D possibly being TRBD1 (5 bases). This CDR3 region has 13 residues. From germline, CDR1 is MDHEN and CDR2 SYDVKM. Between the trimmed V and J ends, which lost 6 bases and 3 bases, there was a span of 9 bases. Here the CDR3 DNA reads TGTGCCAGCAGCTACAGGATCTACAATGAGCAGTTCTTC. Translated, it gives CASSYRIYNEQFF. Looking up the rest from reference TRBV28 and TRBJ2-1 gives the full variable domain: DVKVTQSSRYLVKRTGEKVFLECVQDMDHENMFWYRQDPGLGLRLIYFSYDVKMKEKGDIPEGYSVSREKKERFSLILESASTNQTSMYLCASSYRIYNEQFFGPGTRLTVL.

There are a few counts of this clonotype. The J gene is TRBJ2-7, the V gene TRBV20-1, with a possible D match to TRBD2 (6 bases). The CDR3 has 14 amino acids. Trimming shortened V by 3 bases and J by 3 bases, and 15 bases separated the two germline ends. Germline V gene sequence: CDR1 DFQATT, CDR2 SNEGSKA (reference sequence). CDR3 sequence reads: CSARGRPHLYEQYF. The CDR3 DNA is TGCAGTGCTAGGGGGAGGCCCCACCTCTACGAGCAGTACTTC.

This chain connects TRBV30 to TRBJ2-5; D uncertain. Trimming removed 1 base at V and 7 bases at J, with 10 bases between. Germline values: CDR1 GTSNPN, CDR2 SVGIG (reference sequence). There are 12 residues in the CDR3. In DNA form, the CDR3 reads TGTGCCTGGAGTGAATCACCCGGGACCCAGTACTTC. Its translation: CAWSESPGTQYF.

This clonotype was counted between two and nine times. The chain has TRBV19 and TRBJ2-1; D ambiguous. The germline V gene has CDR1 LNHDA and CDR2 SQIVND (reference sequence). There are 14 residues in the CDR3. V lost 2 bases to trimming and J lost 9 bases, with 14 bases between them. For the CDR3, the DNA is TGTGCCAGTAGTATAAAGTCCCCGGTCGGTGAGCAGTTCTTC. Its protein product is CASSIKSPVGEQFF.

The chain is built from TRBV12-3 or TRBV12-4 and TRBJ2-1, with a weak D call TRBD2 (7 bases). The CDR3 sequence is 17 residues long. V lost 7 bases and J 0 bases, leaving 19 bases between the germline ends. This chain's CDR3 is CASTDGGGDNSYNEQFF. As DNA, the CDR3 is TGTGCCAGCACCGATGGGGGGGGGGACAACTCCTACAATGAGCAGTTCTTC.

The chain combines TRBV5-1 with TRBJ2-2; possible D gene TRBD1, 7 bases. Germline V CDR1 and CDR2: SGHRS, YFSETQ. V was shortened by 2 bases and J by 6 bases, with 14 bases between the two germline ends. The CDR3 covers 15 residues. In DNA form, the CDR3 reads TGCGCCAGCAGCTTAACAGGGGACTGGGCCGGGGAGCTGTTTTTT. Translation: CASSLTGDWAGELFF.

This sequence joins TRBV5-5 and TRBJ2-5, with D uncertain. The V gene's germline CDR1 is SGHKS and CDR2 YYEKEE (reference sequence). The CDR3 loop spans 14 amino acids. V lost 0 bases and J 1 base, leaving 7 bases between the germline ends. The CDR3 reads CASSLVAPQETQYF. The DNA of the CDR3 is TGTGCCAGCAGCTTGGTAGCTCCCCAAGAGACCCAGTACTTC.

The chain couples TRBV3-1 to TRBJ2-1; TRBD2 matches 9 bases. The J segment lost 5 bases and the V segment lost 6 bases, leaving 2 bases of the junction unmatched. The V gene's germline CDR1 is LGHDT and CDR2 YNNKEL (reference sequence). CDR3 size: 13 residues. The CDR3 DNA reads TGTGCCAGCAGGGGACTAGCTAACAATGAGCAGTTCTTC. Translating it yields CASRGLANNEQFF.

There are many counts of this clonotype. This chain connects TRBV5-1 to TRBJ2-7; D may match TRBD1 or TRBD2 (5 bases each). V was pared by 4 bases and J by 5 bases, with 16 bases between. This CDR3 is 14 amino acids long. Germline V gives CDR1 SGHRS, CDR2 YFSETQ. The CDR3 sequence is CASSMSVGTHEQYV. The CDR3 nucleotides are TGCGCCAGCAGCATGTCAGTGGGGACCCACGAGCAGTACGTC.

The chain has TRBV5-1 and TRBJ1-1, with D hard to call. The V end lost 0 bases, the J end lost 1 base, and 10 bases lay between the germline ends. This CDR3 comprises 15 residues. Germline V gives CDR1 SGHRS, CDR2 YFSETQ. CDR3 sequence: CASSLAGRRNTEAFF. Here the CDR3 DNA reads TGCGCCAGCAGCTTGGCGGGCAGGCGGAACACTGAAGCTTTCTTT.

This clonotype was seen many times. Here the CDR3 reads CSARLTSKGRTGELFF. Written as DNA, the CDR3 is TGCAGTGCTAGACTAACTAGCAAGGGAAGGACCGGGGAGCTGTTTTTT. This chain joins TRBV20-1 and TRBJ2-2, with a possible D match to TRBD2 (6 bases). CDR1 DFQATT and CDR2 SNEGSKA come from the germline V gene (reference sequence). V lost 2 bases and J lost 5, with 18 bases in between. This CDR3 spans 16 amino acids.

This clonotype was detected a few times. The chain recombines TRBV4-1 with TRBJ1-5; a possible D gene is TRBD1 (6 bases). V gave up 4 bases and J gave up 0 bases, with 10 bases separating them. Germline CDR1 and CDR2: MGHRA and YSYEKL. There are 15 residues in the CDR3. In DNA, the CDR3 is TGCGCCAGCAGCCGTCCAGGGGCTAGCAATCAGCCCCAGCATTTT. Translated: CASSRPGASNQPQHF.

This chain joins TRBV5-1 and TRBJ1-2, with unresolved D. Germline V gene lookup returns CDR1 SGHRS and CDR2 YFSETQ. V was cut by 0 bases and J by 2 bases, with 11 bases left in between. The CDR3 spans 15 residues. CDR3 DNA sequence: TGCGCCAGCAGCTTGGAAGGGAACCCCAACTATGGCTACACCTTC. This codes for CASSLEGNPNYGYTF.

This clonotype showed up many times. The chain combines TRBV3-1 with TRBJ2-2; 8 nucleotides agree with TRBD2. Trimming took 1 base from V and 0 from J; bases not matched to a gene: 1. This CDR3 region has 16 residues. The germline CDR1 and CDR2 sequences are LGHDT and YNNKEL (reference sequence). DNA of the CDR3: TGTGCCAGCAGCCAAGGACTAGCGACGAACACCGGGGAGCTGTTTTTT. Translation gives CASSQGLATNTGELFF.

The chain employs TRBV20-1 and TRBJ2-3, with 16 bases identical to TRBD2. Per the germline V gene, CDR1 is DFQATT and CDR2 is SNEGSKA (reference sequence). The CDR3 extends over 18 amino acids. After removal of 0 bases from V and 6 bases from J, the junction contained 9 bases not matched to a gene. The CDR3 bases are TGCAGTGCTAGAGATCGGGGACTAGCGGGAGGGCCATTTGATACGCAGTATTTT. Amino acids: CSARDRGLAGGPFDTQYF.

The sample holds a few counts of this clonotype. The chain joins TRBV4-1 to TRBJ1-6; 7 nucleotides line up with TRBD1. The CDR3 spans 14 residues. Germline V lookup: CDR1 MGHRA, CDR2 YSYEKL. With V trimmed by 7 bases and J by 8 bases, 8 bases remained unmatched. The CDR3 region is CASTEGAGYSPLHF. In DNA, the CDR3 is TGCGCCAGCACGGAGGGGGCAGGTTATTCACCCCTCCACTTT.

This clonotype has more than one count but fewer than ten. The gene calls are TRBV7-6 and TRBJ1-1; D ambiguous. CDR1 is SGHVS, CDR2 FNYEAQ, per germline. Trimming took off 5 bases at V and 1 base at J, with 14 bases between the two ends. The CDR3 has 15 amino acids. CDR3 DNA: TGTGCCAGCAGCACTGGGAACCGGGGGAACACTGAAGCTTTCTTT. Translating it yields CASSTGNRGNTEAFF.

The CDR3 spells CASSLLDSGANVLTF. CDR3 DNA: TGTGCCAGCAGTTTATTAGATTCGGGGGCCAACGTCCTGACTTTC. This chain connects TRBV27 to TRBJ2-6; unclear D gene. The CDR3 contains 15 residues. V lost 1 base and J 4 bases, leaving 8 bases between the germline ends. Germline lookup yields CDR1 MNHEY and CDR2 SMNVEV (reference sequence). Complete variable domain (other parts from reference TRBV27 and TRBJ2-6): EAQVTQNPRYLITVTGKKLTVTCSQNMNHEYMSWYRQDPGLGLRQIYYSMNVEVTDKGDVPEGYKVSRKEKRNFPLILESPSPNQTSLYFCASSLLDSGANVLTFGAGSRLTVL.

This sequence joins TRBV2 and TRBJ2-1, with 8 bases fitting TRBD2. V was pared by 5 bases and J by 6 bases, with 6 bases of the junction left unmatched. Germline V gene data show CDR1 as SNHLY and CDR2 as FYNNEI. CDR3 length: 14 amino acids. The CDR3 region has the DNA TGTGCCAGCAGTCGGACTAGCTGGAGCAATGAGCAGTTCTTC. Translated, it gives CASSRTSWSNEQFF.

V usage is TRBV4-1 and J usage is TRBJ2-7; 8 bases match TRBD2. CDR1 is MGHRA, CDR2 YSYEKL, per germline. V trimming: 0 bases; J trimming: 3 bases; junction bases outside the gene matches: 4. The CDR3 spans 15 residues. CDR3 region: CASSQDSSGSYEQYF. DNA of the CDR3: TGCGCCAGCAGCCAAGATTCCAGCGGGAGCTACGAGCAGTACTTC.

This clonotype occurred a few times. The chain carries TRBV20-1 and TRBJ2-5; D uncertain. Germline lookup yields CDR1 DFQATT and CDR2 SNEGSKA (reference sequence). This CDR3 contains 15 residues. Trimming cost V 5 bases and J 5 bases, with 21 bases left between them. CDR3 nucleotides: TGCAGTGCTCCGGCTCAGAGTTTTTTAGGGGAGACCCAGTACTTC. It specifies CSAPAQSFLGETQYF.

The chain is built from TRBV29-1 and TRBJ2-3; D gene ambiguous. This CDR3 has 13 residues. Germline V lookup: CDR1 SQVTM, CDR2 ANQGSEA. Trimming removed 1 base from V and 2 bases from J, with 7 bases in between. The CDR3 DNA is TGCAGCGTTGAAGGACGGATCACAGATACGCAGTATTTT. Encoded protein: CSVEGRITDTQYF.

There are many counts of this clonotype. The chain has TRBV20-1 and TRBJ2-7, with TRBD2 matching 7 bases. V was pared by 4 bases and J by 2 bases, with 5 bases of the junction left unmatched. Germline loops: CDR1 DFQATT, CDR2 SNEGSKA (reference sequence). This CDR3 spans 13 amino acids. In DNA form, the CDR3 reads TGCAGTGCTACTGAGGGAGGGCCCTACGAGCAGTACTTC. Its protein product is CSATEGGPYEQYF.

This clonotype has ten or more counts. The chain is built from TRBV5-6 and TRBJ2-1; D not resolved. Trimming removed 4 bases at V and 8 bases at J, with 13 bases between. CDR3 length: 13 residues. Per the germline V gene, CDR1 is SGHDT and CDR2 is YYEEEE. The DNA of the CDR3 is TGTGCCAGCAGCCAGGCGCCCGGTTATGAGCAGTTCTTC. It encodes CASSQAPGYEQFF. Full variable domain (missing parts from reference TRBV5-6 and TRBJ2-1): DAGVTQSPTHLIKTRGQQVTLRCSPKSGHDTVSWYQQALGQGPQFIFQYYEEEERQRGNFPDRFSGHQFPNYSSELNVNALLLGDSALYLCASSQAPGYEQFFGPGTRLTVL.

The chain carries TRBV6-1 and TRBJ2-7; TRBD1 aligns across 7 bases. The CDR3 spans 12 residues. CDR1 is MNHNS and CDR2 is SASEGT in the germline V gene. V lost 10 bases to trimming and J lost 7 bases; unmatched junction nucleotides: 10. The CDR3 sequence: CATRTGAKEQYV. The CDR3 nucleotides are TGTGCCACCCGGACAGGCGCAAAAGAGCAGTACGTC.